Below are 20 T cell receptor beta chains sequenced from a single sample in a study of technical replicates of blood from a few donors. TCRdb's copy holds only in-frame clones and misses some; the assay was immunoSEQ multiplex PCR. The sample lists around 84,000 clones; 98% were seen once. Sequencing used T cells isolated from PBMCs. The source of these receptors is a human donor in good health.

This clone was recorded only once. V gene TRBV7-9 combines with J gene TRBJ2-7, with D perhaps TRBD2 (6 bases). The germline gives CDR1 SEHNR, CDR2 FQNEAQ (reference sequence). V was pared by 8 bases and J by 3 bases, with 11 bases between. The CDR3 is made up of 12 amino acids. DNA of the CDR3: TGTGCCAGCGGGGACTTCCGCTACGAGCAGTACTTC. Translating gives CASGDFRYEQYF. The full variable domain, completed using reference TRBV7-9 and TRBJ2-7, is DTGVSQNPRHKITKRGQNVTFRCDPISEHNRLYWYRQTLGQGPEFLTYFQNEAQLEKSRLLSDRFSAERPKGSFSTLEIQRTEQGDSAMYLCASGDFRYEQYFGPGTRLTVT.

The rearrangement uses TRBV9 and TRBJ2-2, with TRBD2 as a possible D gene (6 bases). The CDR3 loop spans 12 amino acids. V was pared by 3 bases and J by 6 bases, with 6 bases between. Germline CDR1 SGDLS, CDR2 YYNGEE. Here the CDR3 reads CASSGDSGELFF. CDR3 in DNA: TGTGCCAGCAGCGGGGACTCCGGGGAGCTGTTTTTT.

This rearrangement joins TRBV6-6 to TRBJ2-5; TRBD2 matches at 11 bases. Germline V gene lookup returns CDR1 MNHNY and CDR2 SVGAGI (reference sequence). This CDR3 has 15 residues. After removal of 7 bases from V and 4 bases from J, the junction contained 8 bases not matched to a gene. In DNA, the CDR3 is TGTGCCAGCACCCATACTAGCGGGAGAGCAGAGACCCAGTACTTC. Translating gives CASTHTSGRAETQYF.

V is TRBV7-9 and J is TRBJ2-4, with unresolved D. Germline CDR1 reads SEHNR; CDR2 reads FQNEAQ (reference sequence). V was shortened by 2 bases and J by 13 bases, with 15 bases between the two germline ends. This CDR3 contains 13 residues. CDR3 in DNA: TGTGCCAGCAGCTTAACGGCCGCGCGGCTGCAGTACTTC. Translated: CASSLTAARLQYF.

This chain links TRBV5-4 with TRBJ2-6; unclear D gene. Germline CDR1 and CDR2: SGHNT and YYREEE (reference sequence). The CDR3 runs to 14 residues. The ends were cut back, 2 bases at V and 2 bases at J, with 5 bases in the middle. The CDR3 bases are TGTGCCAGCAGCTTTTCTACTGGGGCCAACGTCCTGACTTTC. It yields the protein CASSFSTGANVLTF. Full variable domain (remainder filled in from reference TRBV5-4 and TRBJ2-6): ETGVTQSPTHLIKTRGQQVTLRCSSQSGHNTVSWYQQALGQGPQFIFQYYREEENGRGNFPPRFSGLQFPNYSSELNVNALELDDSALYLCASSFSTGANVLTFGAGSRLTVL.

The CDR3 region has the DNA TGTGCCAGCAGCACCCTTCTCCCCCGTCGGGGCGAGCAGTACTTC. This encodes CASSTLLPRRGEQYF. This chain joins TRBV6-1 and TRBJ2-7, with TRBD2 as a possible D gene (5 bases). CDR3 size: 15 residues. V dropped 6 bases and J dropped 6 bases, with 21 bases sitting between them. Germline lookup yields CDR1 MNHNS and CDR2 SASEGT.

This clone was recorded once. The chain joins TRBV10-1 to TRBJ1-3; D is undetermined. V was cut by 2 bases and J by 2 bases, with 10 bases left in between. This CDR3 has 15 residues. Germline loops: CDR1 WNHNN, CDR2 SYGVQD (reference sequence). Written as DNA, the CDR3 is TGCGCCAGCAGTGAGGGAGGGTCGGCTGGAAACACCATATATTTT. This translates into CASSEGGSAGNTIYF.

The gene calls are TRBV25-1 and TRBJ2-5; D not certain. This CDR3 has 14 amino acids. In germline, CDR1 is MGHDK, CDR2 SYGVNS. The germline V and J ends were trimmed by 5 bases and 6 bases, with 16 bases remaining between them. In DNA form, the CDR3 reads TGTGCCAGCAGTTCACCGAAAGCAACGAAGACCCAGTACTTC. It is translated as CASSSPKATKTQYF.

The chain joins TRBV29-1 to TRBJ1-1, with 8 bases fitting TRBD1. Germline V gene data show CDR1 as SQVTM and CDR2 as ANQGSEA. V shed 5 bases and J 4 bases; nucleotides not matched to a gene: 6. This CDR3 comprises 13 residues. The CDR3 here is CSVPGQGSTEAFF. CDR3 bases: TGCAGCGTTCCCGGACAGGGCAGCACTGAAGCTTTCTTT.

This chain joins TRBV2 and TRBJ1-1; 8 bases align to TRBD1. J gave up 1 base and V 2 bases, and 21 bases lay outside the gene matches. Germline lookup yields CDR1 SNHLY and CDR2 FYNNEI. There are 21 residues in the CDR3. The CDR3 DNA follows: TGTGCCAGCAGTGAACCCATTGGGTCCCTGGGCGCAGGGGGCGCGAACACTGAAGCTTTCTTT. Protein: CASSEPIGSLGAGGANTEAFF.

This chain connects TRBV4-1 to TRBJ2-3, with 10 nucleotides matching TRBD1. Losses at the gene ends were 7 bases for V and 2 bases for J; bases not matched to a gene: 9. The CDR3 totals 16 residues. In germline, CDR1 is MGHRA, CDR2 YSYEKL. The chain's CDR3 is CASTDPGQGITDTQYF. CDR3 DNA: TGCGCCAGCACCGACCCGGGACAGGGGATCACAGATACGCAGTATTTT.

The chain has TRBV4-1 and TRBJ1-5; 7 nucleotides align to TRBD1. CDR1 is MGHRA and CDR2 is YSYEKL in the germline V gene. After removal of 0 bases from V and 0 bases from J, the junction contained 5 bases not matched to a gene. This CDR3 is built from 17 residues. CDR3 coding DNA: TGCGCCAGCAGCCAAGAACAGGGGATTATTAGCAATCAGCCCCAGCATTTT. The encoded protein is CASSQEQGIISNQPQHF.

This clone was recorded only once. This chain connects TRBV6-1 to TRBJ1-4, with a tentative D call TRBD1 (6 bases). The CDR3 runs to 15 residues. The germline gives CDR1 MNHNS, CDR2 SASEGT. V lost 11 bases to trimming and J lost 7 bases, with 23 bases between them. The CDR3 nucleotides read TGTGCCGGAAGACGGACAGAGGGGCGAGGTGAAAAACTGTTTTTT. Translating gives CAGRRTEGRGEKLFF.

J is TRBJ2-1 and V is TRBV7-6, with a possible D match to TRBD2 (6 bases). Per the germline V gene, CDR1 is SGHVS and CDR2 is FNYEAQ. Trimming removed 1 base at V and 4 bases at J, with 11 bases between. The CDR3 has 15 residues. This CDR3 is CASSLGGGVYNEQFF. Here the CDR3 DNA reads TGTGCCAGCAGCTTAGGGGGCGGGGTATACAATGAGCAGTTCTTC.

This chain connects TRBV6-1 to TRBJ1-2, with D perhaps matching TRBD1 (6 bases). V was cut by 1 base and J by 1 base, with 16 bases left in between. Per germline, CDR1 MNHNS and CDR2 SASEGT. This CDR3 spans 17 amino acids. The CDR3 DNA sequence: TGTGCCAGCAGTGAAGTTGGGCAGGGGCCTAATAACTATGGCTACACCTTC. It encodes CASSEVGQGPNNYGYTF.

The DNA for the CDR3 is TGTGCCAGCTCACCCCAACGTAGGGACGGGACAGGGAGCTCCTACGAGCAGTACTTC. Its protein is CASSPQRRDGTGSSYEQYF. The V call is TRBV18, the J call TRBJ2-7; 9 bases fit TRBD1. Germline V gives CDR1 KGHSH, CDR2 LQKENI. After removal of 3 bases from V and 0 bases from J, the junction contained 15 bases not matched to a gene. CDR3 length: 19 amino acids.

This CDR3 is CASSPREGTEAFF. DNA for the CDR3: TGTGCCAGCAGCCCGAGGGAGGGAACTGAAGCTTTCTTT. This chain uses TRBV11-3 with TRBJ1-1, with unresolved D. The germline V gene encodes CDR1 SGHNT and CDR2 YENEEA. V was trimmed by 5 bases and J by 5 bases, leaving 12 bases between them. This CDR3 has 13 residues.

The rearrangement links TRBV5-1 to TRBJ1-1, with TRBD1 as a possible D gene (6 bases). Germline V gives CDR1 SGHRS, CDR2 YFSETQ. The CDR3 runs to 14 residues. Trimming took off 3 bases at V and 1 base at J, with 10 bases between the two ends. In DNA form, the CDR3 reads TGCGCCAGCAGCTACCCAGGGGAGAACACTGAAGCTTTCTTT. Translation gives CASSYPGENTEAFF. Using reference TRBV5-1 and TRBJ1-1 for the parts outside the CDR3, the full variable domain is KAGVTQTPRYLIKTRGQQVTLSCSPISGHRSVSWYQQTPGQGLQFLFEYFSETQRNKGNFPGRFSGRQFSNSRSEMNVSTLELGDSALYLCASSYPGENTEAFFGQGTRLTVV.

The chain is built from TRBV11-2 and TRBJ2-3; D is undetermined. V lost 2 bases and J 0 bases, leaving 12 bases between the germline ends. This CDR3 has 16 amino acids. Germline loops: CDR1 SGHAT, CDR2 FQNNGV. DNA for the CDR3: TGTGCCAGCAGCTTATTCACGGGTACTAGCACAGATACGCAGTATTTT. Translation: CASSLFTGTSTDTQYF.

The chain combines TRBV7-9 with TRBJ2-7, with D perhaps TRBD2 (5 bases). In germline, CDR1 is SEHNR, CDR2 FQNEAQ (reference sequence). Trimming took 0 bases from V and 5 from J, leaving 17 bases between them. There are 16 residues in the CDR3. The CDR3 region has the DNA TGTGCCAGCAGCTTAGCTCTTGGACTCGTTGCCCACGAGCAGTACTTC. Its protein product is CASSLALGLVAHEQYF.